This is a list of T cell receptor beta chains from one sample in a study of blood T cells in healthy people across ages. TCRdb reprocessed the 5' RACE reads via MiXCR and lists one record per CDR3 protein. The sample carries about 1.6 million distinct CDR3 sequences, 30% to 35% recorded once. Sequencing was done on a sample of blood. The source is a woman aged 25 to 39 in good health. Each CDR3 is given with its conserved first and last residue. The D gene is left open where the match is weak. Only part of the rows carry a size: once, few, many, or a class if the clone is expanded.

abundance: few
d_gene: .
v_gene: TRBV6-5
j_gene: TRBJ2-1
CDR3nt: TGTGCCAGCAGTCGAACAGGGGGAGGGGGTGAGCAGTTCTTC
CDR3aa: CASSRTGGGGEQFF

abundance: few
d_gene: .
v_gene: TRBV4-1
j_gene: TRBJ1-5
CDR3nt: TGCGCCAGCAGCCTCAATTTAGGAGGGTGGGAGCCCCAGCATTTT
CDR3aa: CASSLNLGGWEPQHF

abundance: few
d_gene: TRBD2
v_gene: TRBV9
j_gene: TRBJ2-1
CDR3nt: TGTGCCAGCAGCTATCTACAAGCGGGACCCTACAATGAGCAGTTCTTC
CDR3aa: CASSYLQAGPYNEQFF

abundance: many
d_gene: .
v_gene: TRBV25-1
j_gene: TRBJ2-3
CDR3nt: TGTGCCACCGGGACTGATTTGGGTACGCAGTATTTT
CDR3aa: CATGTDLGTQYF

abundance: .
d_gene: .
v_gene: TRBV20-1
j_gene: TRBJ1-5
CDR3nt: TGCAGTGCTAGAGATCAATCTCCAGGCAATCAGCCCCAGCATTTT
CDR3aa: CSARDQSPGNQPQHF

abundance: few
d_gene: TRBD2
v_gene: TRBV10-3
j_gene: TRBJ2-7
CDR3nt: TGTGCCATCAGTGAAGGCGGGAGCGAGCAGTACTTC
CDR3aa: CAISEGGSEQYF

abundance: few
d_gene: .
v_gene: TRBV9
j_gene: TRBJ2-2
CDR3nt: TGTGCCAGCAGCGTAGAGGTAGGGGAGTACACCGGGGAGCTGTTTTTT
CDR3aa: CASSVEVGEYTGELFF

abundance: .
d_gene: .
v_gene: TRBV12-3/TRBV12-4
j_gene: TRBJ1-5
CDR3nt: TGTGCCAGCAGTCACGGGACACCTAGCAATCAGCCCCAGCATTTT
CDR3aa: CASSHGTPSNQPQHF

abundance: .
d_gene: TRBD2
v_gene: TRBV7-2
j_gene: TRBJ2-1
CDR3nt: TGTGCCAGCAGCATTAGACTAGCGGGGGACAATGAGCAGTTCTTC
CDR3aa: CASSIRLAGDNEQFF

abundance: .
d_gene: TRBD1
v_gene: TRBV20-1
j_gene: TRBJ2-7
CDR3nt: TGCAGTGCTAGATCTCCTGCCGGGACAGTAACCTACGAGCAGTACTTC
CDR3aa: CSARSPAGTVTYEQYF

abundance: .
d_gene: .
v_gene: TRBV27
j_gene: TRBJ2-2
CDR3nt: TGTGCCAGCAGCCCCCTGGGGGGTTCAGGGGAGCTGTTTTTT
CDR3aa: CASSPLGGSGELFF

abundance: .
d_gene: .
v_gene: TRBV27
j_gene: TRBJ2-1
CDR3nt: TGTGCCAGCAGTTTAGGGCCGGCAGGGGATTTCATCAATGAGCAGTTCTTC
CDR3aa: CASSLGPAGDFINEQFF

abundance: few
d_gene: .
v_gene: TRBV5-1
j_gene: TRBJ1-4
CDR3nt: TGCGCCAGCAGCGATCGGGGAGGAGCTAATGAAAAACTGTTTTTT
CDR3aa: CASSDRGGANEKLFF

abundance: .
d_gene: TRBD1
v_gene: TRBV18
j_gene: TRBJ1-1
CDR3nt: TGTGCCAGCTCACCACTAGGCGACAGGGACACTAAAGCTTTCTTT
CDR3aa: CASSPLGDRDTKAFF

abundance: .
d_gene: .
v_gene: TRBV2
j_gene: TRBJ1-1
CDR3nt: TGTGCCAGCGGGAGGACAGTGGAAGCTTTCTTT
CDR3aa: CASGRTVEAFF

abundance: .
d_gene: .
v_gene: TRBV27
j_gene: TRBJ2-1
CDR3nt: TGTGCCAGCAGTTCCCCTTTTGTCAGGGGTGGGGATGAGCAGTTCTTC
CDR3aa: CASSSPFVRGGDEQFF

abundance: .
d_gene: TRBD2
v_gene: TRBV3-1
j_gene: TRBJ2-3
CDR3nt: TGTGCCAGCAGCCAAGGTGGCGGGAGAGGTCTCACAGATACGCAGTATTTT
CDR3aa: CASSQGGGRGLTDTQYF

abundance: few
d_gene: .
v_gene: TRBV27
j_gene: TRBJ2-1
CDR3nt: TGTGCCAGCAGTTTATCCCCTAGGCGGTCTCCATCGGGTCAGTTCTTC
CDR3aa: CASSLSPRRSPSGQFF

abundance: .
d_gene: .
v_gene: TRBV10-2
j_gene: TRBJ2-1
CDR3nt: TGCGCCAGCAGTAATTTAGCGGTACCCTCCTACAATGAGCAGTTCTTC
CDR3aa: CASSNLAVPSYNEQFF

abundance: few
d_gene: TRBD1
v_gene: TRBV5-1
j_gene: TRBJ2-5
CDR3nt: TGCGCCAGCAGCTCGGGACAGGGAGGTCCAGAGACCCAGTACTTC
CDR3aa: CASSSGQGGPETQYF

abundance: .
d_gene: TRBD1
v_gene: TRBV2
j_gene: TRBJ1-3
CDR3nt: TGTGCCAGCCTTGGGACAGAAGGAAACACCATATATTTT
CDR3aa: CASLGTEGNTIYF

abundance: .
d_gene: TRBD1
v_gene: TRBV7-9
j_gene: TRBJ1-6
CDR3nt: TGTGCCAGCAGCTCTGGGACAGCCCATTCACCCCTCCACTTT
CDR3aa: CASSSGTAHSPLHF

abundance: .
d_gene: TRBD2
v_gene: TRBV20-1
j_gene: TRBJ2-3
CDR3nt: TGCAGTGCCGATCTAGCGGGGCTCACAGATACGCAGTATTTT
CDR3aa: CSADLAGLTDTQYF

abundance: .
d_gene: .
v_gene: TRBV7-8
j_gene: TRBJ2-7
CDR3nt: TGTGCCAGCAGCTTAGGGAGCTTTGGGGAGATTCCCCACGAGCAGTACTTC
CDR3aa: CASSLGSFGEIPHEQYF

abundance: few
d_gene: .
v_gene: TRBV20-1
j_gene: TRBJ2-3
CDR3nt: TGCAGTGCCTTGCCTCTTTTCGGGAGCCGGTTGTCAGATACGCAGTATTTT
CDR3aa: CSALPLFGSRLSDTQYF

abundance: few
d_gene: TRBD2
v_gene: TRBV10-2
j_gene: TRBJ2-1
CDR3nt: TGCGCCAGCAGTGGTACTCCTCCTATAGGACTAGCGGGGGTCCTCGGTGAGCAGTTCTTC
CDR3aa: CASSGTPPIGLAGVLGEQFF

abundance: few
d_gene: .
v_gene: TRBV15
j_gene: TRBJ1-6
CDR3nt: TGTGCCACCAGCAGAGGCCGGGAAGATTATAATTCACCCCTCCACTTT
CDR3aa: CATSRGREDYNSPLHF

abundance: .
d_gene: .
v_gene: TRBV7-9
j_gene: TRBJ2-7
CDR3nt: TGTGCCAGCAGCCGAGGGGGGAATTTACTAGACGAGCAGTACTTC
CDR3aa: CASSRGGNLLDEQYF

abundance: few
d_gene: .
v_gene: TRBV29-1
j_gene: TRBJ1-4
CDR3nt: TGCAGCGTTGGGGGAGCGGGCGCAACTAATGAAAAACTGTTTTTT
CDR3aa: CSVGGAGATNEKLFF

abundance: .
d_gene: .
v_gene: TRBV4-1
j_gene: TRBJ2-7
CDR3nt: TGCGCCAGCAGCCAAGTACCTAGCGAGTACGAGCAGTACTTC
CDR3aa: CASSQVPSEYEQYF

abundance: few
d_gene: TRBD1
v_gene: TRBV28
j_gene: TRBJ2-7
CDR3nt: TGTGCCAGCAGTTCCCCGCCCGGGACAGGGTCCTACGAGCAGTACTTC
CDR3aa: CASSSPPGTGSYEQYF

abundance: few
d_gene: .
v_gene: TRBV21-1
j_gene: TRBJ2-7
CDR3nt: TGTGCCAGCAAGGACAGGGGGGACGAGCAGTACTTC
CDR3aa: CASKDRGDEQYF

abundance: .
d_gene: TRBD2
v_gene: TRBV20-1
j_gene: TRBJ2-7
CDR3nt: TGCAGTGCTGCCTCTAGCGGAATCTACGAGCAGTACTTC
CDR3aa: CSAASSGIYEQYF

abundance: .
d_gene: .
v_gene: TRBV13
j_gene: TRBJ2-5
CDR3nt: TGTGCCAGCAGGAAGAACCGGGACCGTTCTTTCGAGACCCAGTACTTC
CDR3aa: CASRKNRDRSFETQYF

abundance: many
d_gene: TRBD2
v_gene: TRBV4-1
j_gene: TRBJ2-7
CDR3nt: TGCGCCAGCAGCCAGCTAGCGGGCTACGAGCAGTACTTC
CDR3aa: CASSQLAGYEQYF

abundance: .
d_gene: TRBD2
v_gene: TRBV3-1
j_gene: TRBJ2-3
CDR3nt: TGTGCCAGCAGCTCCGAGAGGGGTAGCGGGGCGGACACAGATACGCAGTATTTT
CDR3aa: CASSSERGSGADTDTQYF

abundance: .
d_gene: TRBD2
v_gene: TRBV7-8
j_gene: TRBJ2-1
CDR3nt: TGTGCCAGCAGCTTGAGTCTGGGACTAGCGGGGGGGAGCTCCTACAATGAGCAGTTCTTC
CDR3aa: CASSLSLGLAGGSSYNEQFF

abundance: .
d_gene: .
v_gene: TRBV20-1
j_gene: TRBJ1-2
CDR3nt: TGCAGTGCTAGTGGGGACAACTATGGCTACACCTTC
CDR3aa: CSASGDNYGYTF

abundance: .
d_gene: TRBD2
v_gene: TRBV18
j_gene: TRBJ2-1
CDR3nt: TGTGCCAGCTCACCGACGACTAGCGGCCACAATGAGCAGTTCTTC
CDR3aa: CASSPTTSGHNEQFF

abundance: .
d_gene: .
v_gene: TRBV5-1
j_gene: TRBJ2-2
CDR3nt: TGCGCCAGCAGCTTGGTTCCTCCCGCTAGTTCTCGCACCGGGGAGCTGTTTTTT
CDR3aa: CASSLVPPASSRTGELFF

abundance: few
d_gene: .
v_gene: TRBV12-3/TRBV12-4
j_gene: TRBJ1-5
CDR3nt: TGTGCCAGCACCTCTTCCCCCAATCAGCCCCAGCATTTT
CDR3aa: CASTSSPNQPQHF

abundance: .
d_gene: TRBD2
v_gene: TRBV15
j_gene: TRBJ2-3
CDR3nt: TGTGCCACCAGCAGAGGGACTAGCTCCTGGACCACAGATACGCAGTATTTT
CDR3aa: CATSRGTSSWTTDTQYF

abundance: .
d_gene: TRBD1
v_gene: TRBV20-1
j_gene: TRBJ2-1
CDR3nt: TGCAGTGCACTCCTCATGACAGGGTCCAATGAGCAGTTCTTC
CDR3aa: CSALLMTGSNEQFF

abundance: few
d_gene: .
v_gene: TRBV6-1
j_gene: TRBJ2-1
CDR3nt: TGTGCCAGCAACCGGGACTTTGCCTACAATGAGCAGTTCTTC
CDR3aa: CASNRDFAYNEQFF

abundance: .
d_gene: .
v_gene: TRBV2
j_gene: TRBJ1-6
CDR3nt: TGTGCCAGCAGCGGGGAAGGTTCACCCCTCCACTTT
CDR3aa: CASSGEGSPLHF

abundance: few
d_gene: TRBD2
v_gene: TRBV5-1
j_gene: TRBJ2-7
CDR3nt: TGCGCCAGCAGCTCTGGACTAGCGGGGGTCACCTACGAGCAGTACTTC
CDR3aa: CASSSGLAGVTYEQYF

abundance: few
d_gene: TRBD2
v_gene: TRBV7-2
j_gene: TRBJ2-3
CDR3nt: TGTGCCAGCAGCTTTCGACTAGCGGGGGGTGGTAGCACAGATACGCAGTATTTT
CDR3aa: CASSFRLAGGGSTDTQYF

abundance: .
d_gene: .
v_gene: TRBV5-6
j_gene: TRBJ2-7
CDR3nt: TGTGCCAGCAGCTTGGGGCTCACTAGCCCGTACGAGCAGTACTTC
CDR3aa: CASSLGLTSPYEQYF

abundance: .
d_gene: TRBD1
v_gene: TRBV20-1
j_gene: TRBJ1-1
CDR3nt: TGCAGTGCCAGGGACAGCCGGAACCCTGAAGCTTTCTTT
CDR3aa: CSARDSRNPEAFF

abundance: .
d_gene: .
v_gene: TRBV3-1
j_gene: TRBJ2-1
CDR3nt: TGTGCCAGCAGCCATAGACAGGTTGAGCAGTTCTTC
CDR3aa: CASSHRQVEQFF

abundance: .
d_gene: .
v_gene: TRBV12-3/TRBV12-4
j_gene: TRBJ1-2
CDR3nt: TGTGCCAGCAGTGGAGGAGAAGGGAGAGCTAACTATGGCTACACCTTC
CDR3aa: CASSGGEGRANYGYTF

abundance: .
d_gene: TRBD1
v_gene: TRBV28
j_gene: TRBJ2-7
CDR3nt: TGTGCCACCGACAGGGGGGAAGGCGAGCAGTACTTC
CDR3aa: CATDRGEGEQYF

abundance: many
d_gene: TRBD2
v_gene: TRBV20-1
j_gene: TRBJ2-5
CDR3nt: TGCAGTGCTAGAGATCCTAGCGGGAGGGGTCAAGAGACCCAGTACTTC
CDR3aa: CSARDPSGRGQETQYF

abundance: .
d_gene: TRBD1
v_gene: TRBV15
j_gene: TRBJ2-7
CDR3nt: TGTGCCACCAGCGCCCGCAGGGGGCCAAGGGATGAGCAGTACTTC
CDR3aa: CATSARRGPRDEQYF

abundance: .
d_gene: .
v_gene: TRBV20-1
j_gene: TRBJ1-1
CDR3nt: TGCAGTCAACAGGGTAACACTGAAGCTTTCTTT
CDR3aa: CSQQGNTEAFF